A selection of T cell receptor beta chains follows, all from one sample in a study of blood T cells in healthy people across ages. TCRdb processed the 5' RACE reads anew with MiXCR; each CDR3 protein has one entry. The data contain 1.5 million to 2 million distinct CDR3 sequences, about 50% of them seen just once; the ten biggest clones take up over 2%. Sample: blood. These receptors came from a middle-aged woman in good health. The CDR3 runs from the conserved cysteine through the conserved F or W. D genes are given only for firm matches. Only part of the rows carry a size: once, few, many, or a class if the clone is expanded.

J | D | V | size | CDR3 | DNA
TRBJ2-5 | TRBD2 | TRBV10-3 | - | CAISESYSGGNEQYF | TGTGCCATCAGTGAGTCGTATAGCGGGGGAAATGAGCAGTACTTC
TRBJ2-1 | TRBD2 | TRBV7-2 | - | CASSLTPGLAGLNEQFF | TGTGCCAGCAGCTTAACGCCGGGGCTAGCGGGGTTGAATGAGCAGTTCTTC
TRBJ1-2 | TRBD1 | TRBV29-1 | few | CSVLTGNYGYTF | TGCAGCGTTCTGACAGGGAACTATGGCTACACCTTC
TRBJ1-1 | - | TRBV6-2/TRBV6-3 | - | CASSYSFSSKNTEAFF | TGTGCCAGCAGTTACTCGTTCAGTTCGAAGAACACTGAAGCTTTCTTT
TRBJ2-7 | TRBD1 | TRBV7-2 | - | CASILDRGSPYEQYF | TGTGCCAGCATCCTGGACAGGGGCTCACCCTACGAGCAGTACTTC
TRBJ2-3 | TRBD2 | TRBV4-3 | - | CASSQEAGGLRDTQYF | TGCGCCAGCAGCCAAGAGGCGGGGGGGCTCAGAGATACGCAGTATTTT
TRBJ2-5 | TRBD1 | TRBV4-1 | - | CASSTDRGRGETQYF | TGCGCCAGCAGTACGGACAGGGGGCGAGGGGAGACCCAGTACTTC
TRBJ1-2 | TRBD1 | TRBV6-5 | - | CASSYSPRDSSYGYTF | TGTGCCAGCAGTTACTCACCCCGGGACAGTTCCTATGGCTACACCTTC
TRBJ2-1 | - | TRBV24-1 | few | CATSGVEEGSYNEQFF | TGTGCCACCAGTGGGGTAGAGGAGGGGTCCTACAATGAGCAGTTCTTC
TRBJ2-5 | - | TRBV28 | - | CASSFDGGSGETQYF | TGTGCCAGCAGTTTCGACGGGGGATCTGGGGAGACCCAGTACTTC
TRBJ2-7 | TRBD1 | TRBV29-1 | - | CSVATGNYEQYF | TGCAGCGTAGCGACAGGGAACTACGAGCAGTACTTC
TRBJ1-4 | - | TRBV4-3 | - | CASSYSTAPTNEKLFF | TGCGCCAGCAGCTACTCTACCGCCCCAACTAATGAAAAACTGTTTTTT
TRBJ2-7 | TRBD2 | TRBV20-1 | - | CSARDGTSGGPSSYNEQYF | TGCAGTGCTAGAGATGGGACTAGCGGGGGGCCAAGCTCCTACAATGAGCAGTACTTC
TRBJ2-3 | - | TRBV4-2 | - | CASSQTLTGPVTDTQYF | TGTGCCAGCAGCCAAACATTGACAGGTCCCGTCACAGATACGCAGTATTTT
TRBJ1-2 | - | TRBV11-2 | - | CASSSPAVWGGNYGYTF | TGTGCTAGCAGCTCCCCCGCGGTTTGGGGTGGCAACTATGGCTACACCTTC
TRBJ2-5 | - | TRBV20-1 | - | CSANSRGRPREQYF | TGCAGTGCCAATTCTAGAGGGAGGCCGAGGGAGCAGTACTTC
TRBJ2-1 | TRBD1 | TRBV6-6 | - | CATFRQGLYNEQFF | TGTGCCACCTTCAGACAGGGCCTCTACAATGAGCAGTTCTTC
TRBJ1-4 | - | TRBV10-3 | once | CAISESQGSNEKLFF | TGTGCCATCAGTGAGTCGCAGGGCTCTAATGAAAAACTGTTTTTT
TRBJ2-3 | TRBD1 | TRBV24-1 | - | CATSDKRDSNTQYF | TGTGCCACCAGTGACAAAAGGGACAGTAATACGCAGTATTTT
TRBJ2-5 | - | TRBV6-1 | - | CASTALVGGRRVVQETQYF | TGTGCCAGCACTGCTCTGGTTGGGGGGCGGCGGGTGGTTCAAGAGACCCAGTACTTC
TRBJ2-5 | - | TRBV20-1 | - | CSVLGGPTQETQYF | TGCAGTGTCCTGGGGGGCCCCACCCAAGAGACCCAGTACTTC
TRBJ2-5 | - | TRBV5-1 | few | CASSLVPGSGETQYF | TGCGCCAGCAGCTTGGTGCCCGGGAGTGGAGAGACCCAGTACTTC